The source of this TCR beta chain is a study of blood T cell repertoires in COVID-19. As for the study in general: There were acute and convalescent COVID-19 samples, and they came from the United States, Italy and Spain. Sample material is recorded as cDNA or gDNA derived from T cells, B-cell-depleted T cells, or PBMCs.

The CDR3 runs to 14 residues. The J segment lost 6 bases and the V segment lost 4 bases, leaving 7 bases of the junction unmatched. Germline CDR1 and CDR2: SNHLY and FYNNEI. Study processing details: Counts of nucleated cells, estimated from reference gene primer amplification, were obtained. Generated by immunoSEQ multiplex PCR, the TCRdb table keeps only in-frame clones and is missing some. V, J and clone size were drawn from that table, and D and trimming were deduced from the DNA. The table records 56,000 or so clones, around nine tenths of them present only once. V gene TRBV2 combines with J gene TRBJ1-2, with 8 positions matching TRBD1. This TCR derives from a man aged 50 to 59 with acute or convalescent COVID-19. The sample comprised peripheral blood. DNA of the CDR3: TGTGCCAGCAGTGCCCCGGACAGGGCCGATGGCTACACCTTC. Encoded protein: CASSAPDRADGYTF.